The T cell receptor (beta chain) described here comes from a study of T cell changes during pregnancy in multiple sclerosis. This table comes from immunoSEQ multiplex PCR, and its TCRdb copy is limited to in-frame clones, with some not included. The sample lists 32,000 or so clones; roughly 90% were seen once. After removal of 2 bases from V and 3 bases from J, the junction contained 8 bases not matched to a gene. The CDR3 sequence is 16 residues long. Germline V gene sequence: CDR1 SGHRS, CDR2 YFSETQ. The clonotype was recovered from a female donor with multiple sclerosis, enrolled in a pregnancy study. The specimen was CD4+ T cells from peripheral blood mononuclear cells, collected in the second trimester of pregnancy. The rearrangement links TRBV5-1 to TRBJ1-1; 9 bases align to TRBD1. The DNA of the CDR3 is TGCGCCAGCAGCTTACAGACAGGGGGGGGAGACACTGAAGCTTTCTTT. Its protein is CASSLQTGGGDTEAFF. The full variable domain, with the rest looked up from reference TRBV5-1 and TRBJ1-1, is KAGVTQTPRYLIKTRGQQVTLSCSPISGHRSVSWYQQTPGQGLQFLFEYFSETQRNKGNFPGRFSGRQFSNSRSEMNVSTLELGDSALYLCASSLQTGGGDTEAFFGQGTRLTVV.